The clone carrying this TCR beta chain was detected ten times or more. Its antigen is unidentified. CDR1 is SGHAT and CDR2 is FQDESV in the germline V gene (reference sequence). V lost 4 bases to trimming and J lost 2 bases; unmatched junction nucleotides: 7. CDR3 length equals 15 residues. This sample was taken from a study of T cell repertoires in cytomegalovirus infection. Study findings and constraints: HLA-C-restricted CMV clonotypes gave the most frequent clonotype in two of eight donors.

In TCRdb, the reads were re-called with MiXCR into one record per CDR3 protein. The sample holds around 120,000 distinct CDR3 sequences, 8.8% seen once. The sequence came from a human donor in good health (CMV status not recorded). Some clones in this sample may be carry-over from other donors' samples. The chain recombines TRBV11-1 with TRBJ2-7; 8 nucleotides match TRBD2. Sequences were obtained from PBMCs. In nucleotides, the CDR3 is TGTGCCAGCAGCTCAAGCGGGGGAATTACCTACGAGCAGTACTTC. It is translated as CASSSSGGITYEQYF. Full variable domain (missing parts from reference TRBV11-1 and TRBJ2-7): EAEVAQSPRYKITEKSQAVAFWCDPISGHATLYWYRQILGQGPELLVQFQDESVVDDSQLPKDRFSAERLKGVDSTLKIQPAELGDSAMYLCASSSSGGITYEQYFGPGTRLTVT.